This entry features one T cell receptor beta chain sequence. Its cognate antigen is unknown. Method: immunoSEQ multiplex PCR; TCRdb's copy keeps in-frame clones and lacks some. The sample has around 39,000 clones, more than 65% seen once. These data originate in a study of OX40 agonist ivuxolimab in advanced cancers. Trimming stripped 0 bases from V and 13 bases from J, with 22 bases between. CDR3 size: 17 residues. Germline V gene lookup returns CDR1 LNHDA and CDR2 SQIVND (reference sequence). Study-level points and caveats: Normalized T-cell clonal expansion was also low in some nonresponders.

The TCR comes from an adult with an advanced solid tumor such as melanoma, head and neck, liver or kidney cancer. V gene TRBV19 combines with J gene TRBJ1-6, with D perhaps TRBD1 (5 bases). Sample: CD4+ or CD8+ T cells sorted from blood, taken in a trial of the OX40 agonist ivuxolimab. The CDR3 sequence: CASSIDQVGRGVAPLHF. DNA of the CDR3: TGTGCCAGTAGTATAGATCAAGTGGGGCGAGGGGTGGCGCCCCTCCACTTT. The full variable domain, its missing parts supplied by reference TRBV19 and TRBJ1-6, is DGGITQSPKYLFRKEGQNVTLSCEQNLNHDAMYWYRQDPGQGLRLIYYSQIVNDFQKGDIAEGYSVSREKKESFPLTVTSAQKNPTAFYLCASSIDQVGRGVAPLHFGNGTRLTVT.